The 13 T cell receptor beta chains in this list originate from one sample, sequenced in a study of cytomegalovirus exposure and HLA in healthy donors. Using immunoSEQ multiplex PCR, the repertoire was profiled, and TCRdb retains in-frame clones only, with some absent. The table shows around 80,000 clones, with 95% to 96% occurring only once. Sequencing was carried out using PBMCs. The receptors were gathered from a woman aged 18 to 35 in good health and CMV-seronegative.

The gene calls are TRBV7-9 and TRBJ1-1, with no clear D. The V end was cut by 5 bases, the J end by 0 bases, with 16 bases between. The CDR3 is made up of 16 amino acids. Germline V lookup: CDR1 SEHNR, CDR2 FQNEAQ (reference sequence). CDR3 region: CASSEHGSIMNTEAFF. The CDR3 DNA is TGTGCCAGCAGCGAACACGGGTCCATCATGAACACTGAAGCTTTCTTT. Together with reference TRBV7-9 and TRBJ1-1, the CDR3 gives the full variable domain: DTGVSQNPRHKITKRGQNVTFRCDPISEHNRLYWYRQTLGQGPEFLTYFQNEAQLEKSRLLSDRFSAERPKGSFSTLEIQRTEQGDSAMYLCASSEHGSIMNTEAFFGQGTRLTVV.

This chain joins TRBV27 and TRBJ1-2, with D possibly TRBD1 on 5 matching bases. Germline lookup yields CDR1 MNHEY and CDR2 SMNVEV (reference sequence). CDR3 length equals 13 residues. V gave up 5 bases and J gave up 5 bases, with 12 bases separating them. The CDR3 nucleotides are TGTGCCAGCAGTCGCAGGGCCGAGTATGGCTACACCTTC. This sequence encodes CASSRRAEYGYTF.

This chain uses TRBV5-4 with TRBJ2-7; D gene unclear. CDR3 length: 15 residues. Germline CDR1 SGHNT, CDR2 YYREEE (reference sequence). The V gene lost 2 bases and the J gene lost 3 bases, with 15 bases spanning the gap. The CDR3 protein is CASSFGSGHGYEQYF. In DNA, the CDR3 is TGTGCCAGCAGCTTTGGGTCAGGCCACGGCTACGAGCAGTACTTC.

The chain links TRBV7-9 to TRBJ2-7; 16 bases are a match to TRBD2. Germline V CDR1 and CDR2: SEHNR, FQNEAQ (reference sequence). This CDR3 is 18 amino acids long. J was trimmed by 4 bases and V by 4 bases; bases with no gene match: 10. The CDR3 nucleotides read TGTGCCAGCAGCTCCCCGGGACTAGCGGGAGGGCCTGGGTACGAGCAGTACTTC. The encoded protein is CASSSPGLAGGPGYEQYF.

The chain employs TRBV27 and TRBJ2-2, with D perhaps matching TRBD1 (6 bases). V lost 6 bases to trimming and J lost 6 bases, with 11 bases between them. The germline V gene encodes CDR1 MNHEY and CDR2 SMNVEV (reference sequence). The CDR3 spans 13 residues. The CDR3 region has the DNA TGTGCCAGCAGCTACGACAGGTCCGGGGAGCTGTTTTTT. This gives the protein CASSYDRSGELFF.

This clone was seen a single time. This sequence joins TRBV6-5 and TRBJ1-2; D perhaps matches TRBD1 (6 bases). Trimming left V 6 bases short and J 3 bases short, with 14 bases between. The CDR3 sequence is 14 residues long. The V gene's germline CDR1 is MNHEY and CDR2 SVGAGI. DNA for the CDR3: TGTGCCAGCAGAAACACGGACAGATACTATGGCTACACCTTC. Protein: CASRNTDRYYGYTF.

The V gene is TRBV6-1, the J gene TRBJ2-7; tentatively, D is TRBD1 (6 bases). Germline V gene data show CDR1 as MNHNS and CDR2 as SASEGT. There are 15 residues in the CDR3. V was pared by 6 bases and J by 9 bases, with 24 bases between. The CDR3 region is CASSSGATLPVGQYF. The DNA of the CDR3 is TGTGCCAGCAGCTCAGGGGCCACTTTGCCGGTGGGGCAGTACTTC.

The genes are TRBV2 and TRBJ1-2; D gene ambiguous. The germline V gene encodes CDR1 SNHLY and CDR2 FYNNEI. Trimming removed 2 bases at V and 4 bases at J, with 8 bases between. This CDR3 has 13 residues. In nucleotides, the CDR3 is TGTGCCAGCAGTGAAAGGCAGGTCTATGGCTACACCTTC. It is translated as CASSERQVYGYTF. Together with reference TRBV2 and TRBJ1-2, the CDR3 gives the full variable domain: EPEVTQTPSHQVTQMGQEVILRCVPISNHLYFYWYRQILGQKVEFLVSFYNNEISEKSEIFDDQFSVERPDGSNFTLKIRSTKLEDSAMYFCASSERQVYGYTFGSGTRLTVV.

This clone appeared once. The chain is built from TRBV14 and TRBJ1-1; D call uncertain. This CDR3 comprises 12 residues. In germline, CDR1 is SGHDN, CDR2 FVKESK. The V end was cut by 1 base, the J end by 11 bases, with 11 bases between. The CDR3 spells CASSQVSYMAFF. Written as DNA, the CDR3 is TGTGCCAGCAGCCAAGTTTCTTATATGGCTTTCTTT.

The chain links TRBV11-2 to TRBJ1-5, with D maybe TRBD1 (6 bases). The CDR3 totals 15 residues. The germline gives CDR1 SGHAT, CDR2 FQNNGV. V was trimmed by 0 bases and J by 7 bases, leaving 13 bases between them. CDR3 amino acids: CASSLEAGALQPQHF. CDR3 sequence (DNA): TGTGCCAGCAGCTTAGAGGCAGGGGCCCTCCAGCCCCAGCATTTT.

The CDR3 DNA sequence: TGTGCCAGCTCACCCACTTTTTCGCGACTAGCGGGAGTCAATGAGCAGTTCTTC. Encoded protein: CASSPTFSRLAGVNEQFF. V is TRBV18 and J is TRBJ2-1, with 12 positions matching TRBD2. CDR1 is KGHSH and CDR2 is LQKENI in the germline V gene. The CDR3 contains 18 residues. V lost 3 bases and J lost 6; bases outside the gene matches: 12.

This chain connects TRBV11-2 to TRBJ2-3; TRBD2 agrees at 12 bases. Germline trimming cut 5 bases from V and 1 base from J; bases unmatched to any gene: 4. CDR3 length: 16 amino acids. Germline CDR1 is SGHAT and CDR2 is FQNNGV. Written as DNA, the CDR3 is TGTGCCAGCAGCCCCAGGACTAGCGGGGGCACAGATACGCAGTATTTT. It is translated as CASSPRTSGGTDTQYF.

This clone was recorded once. The CDR3: CASSSGLAGGHLTDTQYF. The CDR3 DNA follows: TGCGCCAGCAGCTCGGGACTAGCGGGAGGGCACCTCACAGATACGCAGTATTTT. The chain recombines TRBV5-1 with TRBJ2-3, with 16 nucleotides matching TRBD2. CDR1 is SGHRS, CDR2 YFSETQ, per germline. The CDR3 loop spans 18 amino acids. Losses at the gene ends were 3 bases for V and 2 bases for J; bases not matched to a gene: 6.